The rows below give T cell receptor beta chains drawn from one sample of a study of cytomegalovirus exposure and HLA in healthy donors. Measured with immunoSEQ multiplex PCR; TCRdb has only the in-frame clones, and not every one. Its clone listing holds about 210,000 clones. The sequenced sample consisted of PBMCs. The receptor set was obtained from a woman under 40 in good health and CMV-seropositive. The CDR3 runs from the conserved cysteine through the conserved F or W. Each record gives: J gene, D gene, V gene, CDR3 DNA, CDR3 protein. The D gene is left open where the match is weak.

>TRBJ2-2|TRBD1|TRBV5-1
TGCGCCAGCAGCTGGGGGACAGGGGGCAACGGGGAGCTGTTTTTT
CASSWGTGGNGELFF
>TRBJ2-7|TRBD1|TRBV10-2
TGCGCCAGCAGCCCAGCAGAATCCGGGACAGGGGGATACGAGCAGTACTTC
CASSPAESGTGGYEQYF
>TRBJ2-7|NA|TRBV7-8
TGTGCCAGCAGCCAGAGAGAGGGTTCGGCCCACGAGCAGTACTTC
CASSQREGSAHEQYF
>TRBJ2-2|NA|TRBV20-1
TGCAGTGCTCGAGCGTCGGGGGAGCTGTTTTTT
CSARASGELFF
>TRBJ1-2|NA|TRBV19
TGTGCCAGTAGTATGGATCCGGCGGACTATGGCTACACCTTC
CASSMDPADYGYTF
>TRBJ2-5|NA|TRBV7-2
TGTGCCAGCAGCCAAGGCAGGGCCCGGGAGGAGACCCAGTACTTC
CASSQGRAREETQYF
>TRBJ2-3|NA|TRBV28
TGTGCCAGCGAGCGGGCGGACACAGATACGCAGTATTTT
CASERADTDTQYF
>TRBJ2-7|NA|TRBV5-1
TGCGCCAGCAGCTCCTTCTACGAGCAGTACTTC
CASSSFYEQYF
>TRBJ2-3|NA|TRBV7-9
TGTGCCAGCAGCCCCCGAGGGCCAGATACGCAGTATTTT
CASSPRGPDTQYF
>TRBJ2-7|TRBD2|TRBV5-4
TGTGCCAGCAGCTTGTTTAGCGGGGCTCGAAACTACGAGCAGTACTTC
CASSLFSGARNYEQYF
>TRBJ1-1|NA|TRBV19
TGTGCCAGTATATTCATGAGGGGGAAGAACACTGAAGCTTTCTTT
CASIFMRGKNTEAFF
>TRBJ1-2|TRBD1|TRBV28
TGTGCCAGCAGTCCCGGAGGGGGCCTCTACTATGGCTACACCTTC
CASSPGGGLYYGYTF
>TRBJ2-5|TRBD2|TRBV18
TGTGCCAGCTCACCAAACAGCGGGGGGCAAGAGACCCAGTACTTC
CASSPNSGGQETQYF
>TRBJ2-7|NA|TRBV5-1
TGCGCCAGCAGCTCTTCAGGGATTAGCTCCTACGAGCAGTACTTC
CASSSSGISSYEQYF
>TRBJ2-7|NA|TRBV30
TGTGCCTGGAGTTGGGAGACCGAGCAGTACTTC
CAWSWETEQYF
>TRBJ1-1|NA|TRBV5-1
TGCGCCAGCAGCCAGGGGACCTTTTACACTGAAGCTTTCTTT
CASSQGTFYTEAFF
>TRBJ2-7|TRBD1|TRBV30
TGTGCCTGGAGTATGGACAGGGGGGGCGAGCAGTACTTC
CAWSMDRGGEQYF
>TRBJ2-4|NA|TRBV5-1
TGCGCCAGCAGCTCCAACAGGGTAACCGGAAACATTCAGTACTTC
CASSSNRVTGNIQYF
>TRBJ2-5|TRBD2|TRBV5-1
TGCGCCAGCAGCTTGGTTTTAGCGGGGGGGCGAACGTACCAAGAGACCCAGTACTTC
CASSLVLAGGRTYQETQYF
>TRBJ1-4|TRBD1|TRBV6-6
TGTGCCAGCAGTTATTGGGGTGGACAGGGGGATGAAAAACTGTTTTTT
CASSYWGGQGDEKLFF
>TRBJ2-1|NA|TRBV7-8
TGTGCCAGCAGCTTGGTAGGACTCAACACCTACAATGAGCAGTTCTTC
CASSLVGLNTYNEQFF
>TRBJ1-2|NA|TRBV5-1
TGCGCCAGCAGCTTGTCCGGGAACTATGGCTACACCTTC
CASSLSGNYGYTF
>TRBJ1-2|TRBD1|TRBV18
TGTGCCAGCTCAGACGGACAGGGGGTCCTGGTAGGAGGCTACACCTTC
CASSDGQGVLVGGYTF
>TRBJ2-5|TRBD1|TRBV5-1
TGCGCCAGCTCGGACAGGGCGGTCGAAGAGACCCAGTACTTC
CASSDRAVEETQYF
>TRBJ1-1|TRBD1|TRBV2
TGTGCCAGCAGTGGACAGGGGATGCGGACTGAAGCTTTCTTT
CASSGQGMRTEAFF
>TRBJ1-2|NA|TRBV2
TGTGCCAGCAGCCAACAGGGTATATCGTCTCTGGACTATGGCTACACCTTC
CASSQQGISSLDYGYTF
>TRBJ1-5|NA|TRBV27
TGTGCCAGCAGTCAGGGAAGGGGACTAGATCAGCCCCAGCATTTT
CASSQGRGLDQPQHF
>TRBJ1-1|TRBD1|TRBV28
TGTGCCAGCAGTCCGGGACAGGGGACATGGACTGAAGCTTTCTTT
CASSPGQGTWTEAFF
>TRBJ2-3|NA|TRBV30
TGTGCCTGGAGTGAAGCGGGTTGGAGCACAGATACGCAGTATTTT
CAWSEAGWSTDTQYF
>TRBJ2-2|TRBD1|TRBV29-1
TGCAGCGGCGGGACAGGGGATCTGGCCGGGGAGCTGTTTTTT
CSGGTGDLAGELFF
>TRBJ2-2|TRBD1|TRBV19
TGTGCCAGTAGTATAGGCGGACAGGGCGGCACCGGGGAGCTGTTTTTT
CASSIGGQGGTGELFF
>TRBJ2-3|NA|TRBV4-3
TGCGCCAGCAGCCAAGATCGGTTTAGCACAGATACGCAGTATTTT
CASSQDRFSTDTQYF